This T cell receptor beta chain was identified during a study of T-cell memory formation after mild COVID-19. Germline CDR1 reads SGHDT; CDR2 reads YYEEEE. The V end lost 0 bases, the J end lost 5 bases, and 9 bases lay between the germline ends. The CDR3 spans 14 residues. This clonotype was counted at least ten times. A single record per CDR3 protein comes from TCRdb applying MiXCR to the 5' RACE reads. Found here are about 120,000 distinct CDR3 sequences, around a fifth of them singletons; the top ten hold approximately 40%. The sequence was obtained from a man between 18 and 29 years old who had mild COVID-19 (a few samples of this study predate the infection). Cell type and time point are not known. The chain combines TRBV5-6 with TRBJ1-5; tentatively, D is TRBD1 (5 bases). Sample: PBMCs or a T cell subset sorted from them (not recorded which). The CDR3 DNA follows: TGTGCCAGCAGCTTGGCAGGGACGGATCAGCCCCAGCATTTT. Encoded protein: CASSLAGTDQPQHF.